This is a list of T cell receptor beta chains from one sample in a study of Ad26.COV2.S vaccination and SARS-CoV-2 variants. Only in-frame clones appear in the TCRdb table, and some are missing; sequencing was by immunoSEQ multiplex PCR. The table records more than 300,000 clones, around 83% of them present only once. Sequenced material: peripheral blood, taken in a trial of Ad26.COV2.S vaccine versus placebo. These receptors all come from a person between 18 and 60 years old who received the Ad26.COV2.S COVID-19 vaccine or a placebo. The CDR3 runs from the conserved cysteine through the conserved F or W. Fields, in order: D gene, J gene, V gene, clone size, CDR3 DNA, CDR3 protein. A D gene is named only where the DNA matches it firmly. The size of a clone is reported for some rows only, either as once, few or many, or as a class for expanded clones.

TRBD1 | TRBJ1-2 | TRBV29-1 | - | TGCAGCGTTGAAGTGGGACAGGGCTATGGCTACACCTTC | CSVEVGQGYGYTF
TRBD1 | TRBJ1-6 | TRBV10-3 | - | TGTGCCATCACCGCCGACAGGGTGGCTTCACCCCTCCACTTT | CAITADRVASPLHF
TRBD2 | TRBJ2-3 | TRBV19 | - | TGTGCCAGTAGTGATATCGGGGGGAGTACAGATACGCAGTATTTT | CASSDIGGSTDTQYF
TRBD1 | TRBJ1-1 | TRBV5-4 | - | TGTGCCAGCAGCCCACAGGGGGCGATGAACACTGAAGCTTTCTTT | CASSPQGAMNTEAFF
- | TRBJ1-2 | TRBV19 | - | TGTGCCAGTAGTATTCGGATCGGAGAGAATGGCTACACCTTC | CASSIRIGENGYTF
- | TRBJ2-2 | TRBV6-5 | - | TGTGCCAGCAGTTACTCGGAGGGGATCTCCGGGGAGCTGTTTTTT | CASSYSEGISGELFF
- | TRBJ2-7 | TRBV27 | - | TGTGCCAGCAGTTTGAGGCGGTACCACGAGCAGTACTTC | CASSLRRYHEQYF
- | TRBJ1-5 | TRBV6-2/TRBV6-3 | - | TGTGCCAGCAGTTCTGAATTATGGACCCAGCATTTT | CASSSELWTQHF
TRBD2 | TRBJ2-5 | TRBV6-5 | once | TGTGCCAGCAGGCGGGGGGGTCAAGAGACCCAGTACTTC | CASRRGGQETQYF
- | TRBJ1-3 | TRBV5-3 | - | TGTGCCAGAAGCTTGGAATGTCGGGACTGTTGCCACTCTGGAAACACCATATATTTT | CARSLECRDCCHSGNTIYF
- | TRBJ2-3 | TRBV2 | - | TGTGCCAGCACTCTCGTGGGGGGGCCCACAGATACGCAGTATTTT | CASTLVGGPTDTQYF
- | TRBJ2-2 | TRBV7-8 | few | TGTGCCAGCAGAGGCCAGCGCAACACCGGGGAGCTGTTTTTT | CASRGQRNTGELFF
- | TRBJ1-6 | TRBV6-2/TRBV6-3 | - | TGTGCCAGCAGCCGGTGGCTCGTCAATTCACCCCTCCACTTT | CASSRWLVNSPLHF
TRBD1 | TRBJ2-7 | TRBV3-1/TRBV3-2 | - | TGTGCCAGCAGCCAAGATAGGGACAGGGGCTCCTACGAGCAGTACTTC | CASSQDRDRGSYEQYF
- | TRBJ2-5 | TRBV5-4 | - | TGTGCCAGCAGCTTGGCTAGAGGGGTGGAGACCCAGTACTTC | CASSLARGVETQYF
- | TRBJ1-1 | TRBV7-9 | few | TGTGCCAGCAGCTTAGAAAGGGGGACTCCCGACCCGAGGGACACTGAAGCTTTCTTT | CASSLERGTPDPRDTEAFF
TRBD2 | TRBJ2-5 | TRBV5-4 | many | TGTGCCAGCAGCTTTCCGGGTAGCGGGGGGGAAGAGACCCAGTACTTC | CASSFPGSGGEETQYF
TRBD2 | TRBJ2-2 | TRBV10-3 | - | TGTGCCACCCAAATGACTAGCGGGGGGGCGAACACCGGGGAGCTGTTTTTT | CATQMTSGGANTGELFF
TRBD2 | TRBJ2-1 | TRBV4-3 | - | TGCGCCAGCAGCCAGTCGTTAAGCGGGGGCTCCTACAATGAGCAGTTCTTC | CASSQSLSGGSYNEQFF
- | TRBJ2-7 | TRBV29-1 | - | TGCAGCGTTCTCGCCGGTAGCGCCTTCGATTCCTACGAGCAGTACTTC | CSVLAGSAFDSYEQYF
- | TRBJ1-1 | TRBV5-8 | - | TGTGCCAGCAGCTTGAGGGGGGGGGTGAACACTGAAGCTTTCTTT | CASSLRGGVNTEAFF
- | TRBJ1-1 | TRBV18 | once | TGTGCCAGCTCACCAGGCCGGCAGGGGAAAACTGAAGCTTTCTTT | CASSPGRQGKTEAFF
TRBD1 | TRBJ1-2 | TRBV5-6 | - | TGTGCCAGCAGCCTCACAGGGGACTATGGCTACACCTTC | CASSLTGDYGYTF
TRBD1 | TRBJ1-1 | TRBV30 | - | TGTGCCTGGAGAGGGGACAGGGGGCTGACTGAAGCTTTCTTT | CAWRGDRGLTEAFF
TRBD2 | TRBJ2-2 | TRBV19 | - | TGTGCCACGACTAGCGGGGGCACCGGGGAGCTGTTTTTT | CATTSGGTGELFF
TRBD2 | TRBJ2-5 | TRBV6-5 | - | TGTGCCAGCAGTTCCGGGACTAGCACCCTCCAAGAGACCCAGTACTTC | CASSSGTSTLQETQYF
- | TRBJ1-4 | TRBV30 | - | TGTGCCTGGAGTGCGAATGCACGGTTTAATGAAAAATTGTTTTTT | CAWSANARFNEKLFF
- | TRBJ2-7 | TRBV30 | - | TGTGCCTGGAGTGTAGGCTACGCCTACGAGCAGTACTTC | CAWSVGYAYEQYF
- | TRBJ1-1 | TRBV27 | - | TGTGCCAGCAGTTCTGAGAGGGCGCGGGGTGAAGCTTTCTTT | CASSSERARGEAFF
- | TRBJ2-1 | TRBV7-3 | - | TGTGCCAGCAGCTTAACAAGGAGGAGCTCCTACAATGAGCAGTTCTTC | CASSLTRRSSYNEQFF
TRBD1 | TRBJ2-7 | TRBV7-8 | - | TGTGCCAGCAGCTTGGGCACAGGGGTAACTGCCTACGAGCAGTACTTC | CASSLGTGVTAYEQYF
- | TRBJ2-5 | TRBV5-4 | once | TGTGCCAGCAGCTTGGGTATGCAAGAGACCCAGTACTTC | CASSLGMQETQYF
- | TRBJ2-6 | TRBV6-5 | - | TGTGCCAGCAACGTCGCTGGGGCTGGGGCCAACGTCCTGACTTTC | CASNVAGAGANVLTF
TRBD1 | TRBJ2-1 | TRBV6-5 | - | TGTGCCAGCAGTAAATTGACAGGGGCCCACAATGAGCAGTTCTTC | CASSKLTGAHNEQFF
- | TRBJ2-2 | TRBV9 | - | TGTGCCAGCAGCGTAGAGATGGGAACGGAGCTGTTTTTT | CASSVEMGTELFF
- | TRBJ1-1 | TRBV7-3 | - | TGTGCCAGCAGCTTAACGGGGGGGACTGAAGCTTTCTTT | CASSLTGGTEAFF
- | TRBJ1-4 | TRBV7-2 | once | TGTGCCAGCAGCTCTACGCAGGGAAAACTGTTTTTT | CASSSTQGKLFF